Shown below are 16 T cell receptor beta chains from a single sample sequenced in a study of T-cell memory formation after mild COVID-19. Via MiXCR, TCRdb re-called the 5' RACE reads, giving one row per CDR3 protein. The sample contains roughly 130,000 distinct CDR3 sequences, roughly 6.2% of which appear only once. Material for sequencing was PBMCs or a T cell subset sorted from them (not recorded which). The receptor source for this set is an adult woman who had mild COVID-19 (a few samples of this study predate the infection). Cell type and time point are not known.

Of note for this clonotype: The DNA is left out, because the CDR3 cannot be placed on it with certainty; the CDR3 is given as TCRdb lists it. The chain joins TRBV21-1 to TRBJ1-1; the D call in the table, TRBD1, was not verified against the DNA. TRBV21-1 is a pseudogene segment. Ends included, the CDR3 has 18 residues. CDR3 sequence reads: CASSKFGPGIAMNTEAFF.

This clonotype was seen many times. The chain recombines TRBV6-5 with TRBJ2-5, with a weak D call TRBD2 (5 bases). CDR1 is MNHEY, CDR2 SVGAGI, per germline. The CDR3 sequence is 13 residues long. Between the trimmed V and J ends, which lost 5 bases and 7 bases, there was a span of 14 bases. CDR3 nucleotide sequence: TGTGCCAGCAGTGTAGTGAGGGCTAGGACCCAGTACTTC. Translated, it gives CASSVVRARTQYF.

This clonotype was seen at least ten times. A junction boundary mismatches the germline segment, possibly from a read error. J is TRBJ1-2 and V is TRBV6-5, with D unclear. Looked up from germline, CDR1 is MNHEY and CDR2 is SVGAGI. The CDR3 sequence is 14 residues long. This CDR3 is CASTYRGLSAGYTF. CDR3 sequence (DNA): TGTGCCAGCACTTACCGTGGACTTAGCGCTGGCTACACCTTC.

The genes are TRBV7-8 and TRBJ1-4; no clear D gene. With 4 bases removed from V and 8 bases from J, the gap between germline ends came to 20 bases. From germline, CDR1 is SGHVS and CDR2 FQNEAQ. CDR3 size: 16 residues. The CDR3 nucleotides are TGTGCCAGCAGCTCGGTGAGGACCAGGCCCCGGGAAAAACTGTTTTTT. Encoded protein: CASSSVRTRPREKLFF.

This clonotype showed up just a few times. V gene TRBV27 combines with J gene TRBJ1-5, with D tentatively TRBD1 (6 bases). V was shortened by 5 bases and J by 9 bases, with 17 bases between the two germline ends. This CDR3 region has 14 residues. The germline V gene encodes CDR1 MNHEY and CDR2 SMNVEV (reference sequence). CDR3 region: CASSPQQGLLPQHF. In DNA, the CDR3 is TGTGCCAGCAGTCCGCAACAGGGTTTACTGCCCCAGCATTTT.

Ten or more counts support this clonotype. The chain is built from TRBV5-5 and TRBJ2-5; 7 nucleotides agree with TRBD1. Germline values: CDR1 SGHKS, CDR2 YYEKEE (reference sequence). V dropped 8 bases and J dropped 9; count of bases not matched to a gene: 10. The CDR3 covers 12 residues. The CDR3 spells CASEQGPPAQYF. For the CDR3, the DNA is TGTGCCAGTGAACAGGGGCCCCCCGCCCAGTACTTC.

This clonotype has only a few counts. The chain links TRBV19 to TRBJ2-1; 8 bases are a match to TRBD1. CDR3 size: 15 residues. V lost 2 bases to trimming and J lost 4 bases; unmatched junction nucleotides: 4. From germline, CDR1 is LNHDA and CDR2 SQIVND (reference sequence). The CDR3: CASSIPGQGYNEQFF. The CDR3 bases are TGTGCCAGTAGTATACCAGGACAGGGATACAATGAGCAGTTCTTC.

This chain joins TRBV12-3 or TRBV12-4 and TRBJ2-4, with 15 bases matching TRBD2. CDR3 size: 17 residues. Trimming took 5 bases from V and 6 from J; bases not matched to a gene: 8. The CDR3 region has the DNA TGTGCCAGCAGTCTACGCGGACTAGCGGGAGGGGCAAACATTCAGTACTTC. Its protein is CASSLRGLAGGANIQYF.

The CDR3 loop is CASSQAGGSGYTF. The CDR3 DNA reads as TGTGCCAGCAGCCAAGCAGGGGGCTCTGGCTACACCTTC. The chain joins TRBV3-1 to TRBJ1-2; TRBD1 matches 8 bases. There are 13 residues in the CDR3. J gave up 7 bases and V 1 base, and 2 bases lay outside the gene matches. Germline CDR1 and CDR2: LGHDT and YNNKEL (reference sequence).

The V gene is TRBV7-6, the J gene TRBJ2-7, with 7 bases lining up with TRBD1. V gave up 5 bases and J gave up 4 bases; unmatched junction bases: 11. Germline V gives CDR1 SGHVS, CDR2 FNYEAQ. The CDR3 contains 15 residues. The CDR3 bases are TGTGCCAGCAGCCTCCGACAGGGCTTTGAATACGAGCAGTACTTC. Encoded protein: CASSLRQGFEYEQYF. The full variable domain, with the rest looked up from reference TRBV7-6 and TRBJ2-7, is GAGVSQSPRYKVTKRGQDVALRCDPISGHVSLYWYRQALGQGPEFLTYFNYEAQQDKSGLPNDRFSAERPEGSISTLTIQRTEQRDSAMYRCASSLRQGFEYEQYFGPGTRLTVT.

In its sample, this clonotype was seen many times. This chain links TRBV4-1 with TRBJ2-3; D unclear. CDR3 length: 14 residues. V lost 2 bases and J 5 bases, leaving 11 bases between the germline ends. CDR1 and CDR2 (germline): MGHRA, YSYEKL. In DNA, the CDR3 is TGCGCCAGCAGCCAACCCCCCAGAGAAGATACGCAGTATTTT. It yields the protein CASSQPPREDTQYF.

This clonotype was detected a few times. This chain uses TRBV7-9 with TRBJ1-2, with 10 bases matching TRBD1. The CDR3 totals 15 residues. The germline gives CDR1 SEHNR, CDR2 FQNEAQ (reference sequence). Trimming took 4 bases from V and 5 from J; bases not matched to a gene: 7. The CDR3 sequence: CASSSGQGDTYGYTF. The CDR3 region has the DNA TGTGCCAGCAGCTCCGGACAGGGGGACACGTATGGCTACACCTTC.

This clonotype was observed many times. The chain is built from TRBV7-2 and TRBJ2-1; TRBD2 matches 9 bases. The J segment lost 0 bases and the V segment lost 5 bases, leaving 5 bases of the junction unmatched. The germline V gene has CDR1 SGHTA and CDR2 FQGNSA. The CDR3 loop spans 16 amino acids. CDR3 protein: CASSLSGRDSYNEQFF. CDR3 DNA sequence: TGTGCCAGCAGCCTTAGCGGGAGAGACTCCTACAATGAGCAGTTCTTC. The whole variable domain, filled in from reference TRBV7-2 and TRBJ2-1, reads GAGVSQSPSNKVTEKGKDVELRCDPISGHTALYWYRQSLGQGLEFLIYFQGNSAPDKSGLPSDRFSAERTGGSVSTLTIQRTQQEDSAVYLCASSLSGRDSYNEQFFGPGTRLTVL.

This clonotype was recorded at least ten times. The chain employs TRBV5-1 and TRBJ2-7; 9 nucleotides align to TRBD2. The trim removed 3 bases at V and 0 bases at J, leaving 7 bases unmatched. Germline CDR1 SGHRS, CDR2 YFSETQ. The CDR3 is 16 residues long. This CDR3 reads CASSSLAGPSSYEQYF. CDR3 DNA sequence: TGCGCCAGCAGCTCCCTAGCGGGGCCCAGCTCCTACGAGCAGTACTTC.

This clonotype was found many times. The chain is built from TRBV7-2 and TRBJ2-1; 8 bases agree with TRBD2. Germline CDR1 is SGHTA and CDR2 is FQGNSA. There are 16 residues in the CDR3. J was trimmed by 6 bases and V by 4 bases; bases with no gene match: 11. CDR3 loop: CASSSNGGAWFNEQFF. The DNA of the CDR3 is TGTGCCAGCAGCTCCAACGGGGGGGCTTGGTTCAATGAGCAGTTCTTC. Together with reference TRBV7-2 and TRBJ2-1, the CDR3 gives the full variable domain: GAGVSQSPSNKVTEKGKDVELRCDPISGHTALYWYRQSLGQGLEFLIYFQGNSAPDKSGLPSDRFSAERTGGSVSTLTIQRTQQEDSAVYLCASSSNGGAWFNEQFFGPGTRLTVL.

V usage is TRBV29-1 and J usage is TRBJ2-5, with D perhaps matching TRBD1 (5 bases). Between the trimmed V and J ends, which lost 7 bases and 1 base, there was a span of 10 bases. Germline V CDR1 and CDR2: SQVTM, ANQGSEA. This CDR3 has 12 residues. CDR3 coding DNA: TGCAGCGCCCTTGGGGCCCAAGAGACCCAGTACTTC. Amino acid sequence: CSALGAQETQYF. Based on the CDR3 plus reference TRBV29-1 and TRBJ2-5, the full variable domain is SAVISQKPSRDICQRGTSLTIQCQVDSQVTMMFWYRQQPGQSLTLIATANQGSEATYESGFVIDKFPISRPNLTFSTLTVSNMSPEDSSIYLCSALGAQETQYFGPGTRLLVL.